Following are 19 T cell receptor beta chains from one sample sequenced in a study of blood T cell repertoires in COVID-19. Repertoires were generated with immunoSEQ multiplex PCR, while TCRdb's copy carries only in-frame clones and drops some. The sample lists tens of thousands of clones, 85% to 90% seen once, with around 9.9% in the top ten. Sequenced input: peripheral blood. Every receptor here comes from a man aged 65 to 79 with active or convalescent COVID-19.

The gene calls are TRBV5-1 and TRBJ2-5, with 14 bases identical to TRBD2. Germline lookup yields CDR1 SGHRS and CDR2 YFSETQ. The V segment lost 4 bases and the J segment 3 bases; nucleotides outside the gene matches: 5. CDR3 length: 16 amino acids. The CDR3 DNA reads as TGCGCCAGCAGCGCGGGACTAGCGGGAGCCAAAGAGACCCAGTACTTC. Protein: CASSAGLAGAKETQYF.

The V and J genes are TRBV30 and TRBJ1-4; TRBD1 might be the D (5 bases). The CDR3 length is 15 residues. Trimming shortened V by 1 base and J by 4 bases, and 13 bases separated the two germline ends. Germline V gives CDR1 GTSNPN, CDR2 SVGIG (reference sequence). The CDR3 protein is CAWSGNPGYNEKLFF. CDR3 DNA sequence: TGTGCCTGGAGTGGAAACCCAGGGTATAATGAAAAACTGTTTTTT.

This chain connects TRBV28 to TRBJ2-7, with D unclear. Germline V lookup: CDR1 MDHEN, CDR2 SYDVKM. There are 12 residues in the CDR3. V lost 3 bases and J lost 3, with 6 bases in between. Written as DNA, the CDR3 is TGTGCCAGCAGTTTCTACAGCTACGAGCAGTACTTC. Translation gives CASSFYSYEQYF. Combining the CDR3 with reference TRBV28 and TRBJ2-7 gives the whole variable domain DVKVTQSSRYLVKRTGEKVFLECVQDMDHENMFWYRQDPGLGLRLIYFSYDVKMKEKGDIPEGYSVSREKKERFSLILESASTNQTSMYLCASSFYSYEQYFGPGTRLTVT.

Only a few counts were recorded for this clone. The chain couples TRBV6-1 to TRBJ2-7; D gene ambiguous. The CDR3 is made up of 13 amino acids. Trimming shortened V by 0 bases and J by 4 bases, and 7 bases separated the two germline ends. Germline assignment: CDR1 MNHNS and CDR2 SASEGT. The CDR3 nucleotides read TGTGCCAGCAGTGAAGCGCACGGGTACGAGCAGTACTTC. It yields the protein CASSEAHGYEQYF.

The chain carries TRBV7-8 and TRBJ2-5; D is unresolved. The CDR3 sequence is 14 residues long. CDR1 is SGHVS, CDR2 FQNEAQ, per germline. Trimming took 3 bases from V and 2 from J, leaving 10 bases between them. The CDR3 DNA follows: TGTGCCAGCAGCTTTACCCCCACACAAGAGACCCAGTACTTC. Its translation is CASSFTPTQETQYF.

V usage is TRBV28 and J usage is TRBJ2-3; D remains ambiguous. The germline CDR1 and CDR2 sequences are MDHEN and SYDVKM. This CDR3 has 15 residues. V lost 3 bases and J 0 bases, leaving 10 bases between the germline ends. This CDR3 is CASSFERGSTDTQYF. DNA for the CDR3: TGTGCCAGCAGTTTTGAGCGCGGCAGCACAGATACGCAGTATTTT. The whole variable domain, remainder taken from reference TRBV28 and TRBJ2-3, is DVKVTQSSRYLVKRTGEKVFLECVQDMDHENMFWYRQDPGLGLRLIYFSYDVKMKEKGDIPEGYSVSREKKERFSLILESASTNQTSMYLCASSFERGSTDTQYFGPGTRLTVL.

CDR3 loop: CASRKGAGANVLTF. CDR3 coding DNA: TGTGCCAGCAGGAAGGGGGCTGGGGCCAACGTCCTGACTTTC. The gene calls are TRBV6-5 and TRBJ2-6; possible D gene TRBD1, 6 bases. The CDR3 loop spans 14 amino acids. V lost 6 bases and J lost 2, with 8 bases in between. In germline, CDR1 is MNHEY, CDR2 SVGAGI.

V usage is TRBV2 and J usage is TRBJ1-2, with D tentatively TRBD1 (6 bases). The CDR3 consists of 12 residues. The germline gives CDR1 SNHLY, CDR2 FYNNEI. Trimming cost V 6 bases and J 6 bases, with 11 bases left between them. CDR3 in amino acids: CASSLTGHGYTF. CDR3 coding DNA: TGTGCCAGCAGCCTAACAGGGCATGGCTACACCTTC. The whole variable domain, remainder taken from reference TRBV2 and TRBJ1-2, is EPEVTQTPSHQVTQMGQEVILRCVPISNHLYFYWYRQILGQKVEFLVSFYNNEISEKSEIFDDQFSVERPDGSNFTLKIRSTKLEDSAMYFCASSLTGHGYTFGSGTRLTVV.

This chain joins TRBV4-2 and TRBJ2-3; TRBD2 matches at 8 bases. The J segment lost 5 bases and the V segment lost 7 bases, leaving 20 bases of the junction unmatched. Per germline, CDR1 LGHNA and CDR2 YNFKEQ. This CDR3 comprises 18 residues. The CDR3 sequence: CASTLGTRRSSAGDTQYF. CDR3 in DNA: TGTGCCAGCACCCTCGGGACTAGACGATCATCGGCAGGAGATACGCAGTATTTT.

V and J are TRBV25-1 and TRBJ1-2; D unclear. The germline CDR1 and CDR2 sequences are MGHDK and SYGVNS. There are 14 residues in the CDR3. Trimming took off 2 bases at V and 7 bases at J, with 14 bases between the two ends. DNA for the CDR3: TGTGCCAGCAGTGAAAGATTCCGGTCGGGTGGCTACACCTTC. Protein: CASSERFRSGGYTF.

The chain joins TRBV3-1 (or the pseudogene TRBV3-2) to TRBJ2-7; possibly TRBD1 for D (6 bases). This CDR3 region has 17 residues. Germline CDR1 and CDR2: LGHDT and YNNKEL (reference sequence). V was shortened by 1 base and J by 4 bases, with 20 bases between the two germline ends. The chain's CDR3 is CASSQVSTGPVPYEQYF. CDR3 DNA sequence: TGTGCCAGCAGCCAAGTTAGTACAGGGCCCGTTCCTTACGAGCAGTACTTC.

The table lists this clone with a count of one. The chain couples TRBV18 to TRBJ1-2; 10 bases are a match to TRBD1. V shed 6 bases, J shed 4 bases, and the junction held 8 bases outside the gene matches. Germline loops: CDR1 KGHSH, CDR2 LQKENI. The CDR3 length is 15 residues. This CDR3 reads CASSPGQGNGYGYTF. The CDR3, as DNA: TGTGCCAGCTCGCCGGGACAGGGGAACGGCTATGGCTACACCTTC.

This clone was seen once. This chain connects TRBV4-2 to TRBJ1-2, with 9 nucleotides matching TRBD1. CDR1 and CDR2 (germline): LGHNA, YNFKEQ. This CDR3 is built from 13 residues. V shed 4 bases and J 8 bases; nucleotides not matched to a gene: 5. CDR3 in amino acids: CASSRQGVEGYTF. CDR3 DNA: TGTGCCAGCAGCCGACAGGGGGTAGAAGGCTACACCTTC.

This clone is deemed large (0.1 to 1%). The CDR3 loop reads CASSWGQGGEETQYF. In DNA, the CDR3 is TGTGCCAGCAGCTGGGGACAGGGAGGGGAAGAGACCCAGTACTTC. This chain links TRBV5-4 with TRBJ2-5, with 9 bases aligning to TRBD1. J lost 3 bases, V lost 3 bases, and 6 bases had no gene match. CDR3 length: 15 amino acids. CDR1 is SGHNT, CDR2 YYREEE, per germline (reference sequence). Supplemented by reference TRBV5-4 and TRBJ2-5, the full variable domain reads ETGVTQSPTHLIKTRGQQVTLRCSSQSGHNTVSWYQQALGQGPQFIFQYYREEENGRGNFPPRFSGLQFPNYSSELNVNALELDDSALYLCASSWGQGGEETQYFGPGTRLLVL.

The J gene is TRBJ1-4, the V gene TRBV15, with D tentatively TRBD1 (5 bases). Trimming pared 0 bases from V and 0 bases from J, leaving 8 bases between. The CDR3 totals 16 residues. Germline CDR1 reads LNHNV; CDR2 reads YYDKDF (reference sequence). In DNA form, the CDR3 reads TGTGCCACCAGCAGAGATGGGGGGGCAACTAATGAAAAACTGTTTTTT. Its translation is CATSRDGGATNEKLFF.

As DNA, the CDR3 is TGTGCCAGCAGTTTAGGTGCAAGCCACACCTTC. Translated, it gives CASSLGASHTF. This rearrangement joins TRBV12-3 or TRBV12-4 to TRBJ1-2; no clear D gene. This CDR3 is built from 11 residues. Trimming stripped 1 base from V and 12 bases from J, with 9 bases between.

The rearrangement joins TRBV7-9 to TRBJ2-1, with D possibly matching TRBD2 (5 bases). The CDR3 loop spans 15 amino acids. V was clipped by 4 bases and J by 8 bases, with 18 bases between them. Germline V CDR1 and CDR2: SEHNR, FQNEAQ (reference sequence). This CDR3 reads CASSSNGEPGDEQFF. CDR3 in DNA: TGTGCCAGCAGCTCGAACGGGGAACCTGGGGATGAGCAGTTCTTC.

The CDR3 loop reads CATSNRGASGNTGELFF. The DNA for the CDR3 is TGTGCCACCAGTAATCGAGGGGCTAGCGGGAACACCGGGGAGCTGTTTTTT. The chain employs TRBV24-1 and TRBJ2-2; 7 positions match TRBD2. The V and J ends lost 6 bases and 1 base, in that order; junction bases with no gene match: 10. Germline V gene lookup returns CDR1 KGHDR and CDR2 SFDVKD. This CDR3 contains 17 residues.

The V gene is TRBV2, the J gene TRBJ2-1; 7 nucleotides match TRBD2. Trimming at V came to 7 bases and at J to 7 bases, leaving 7 bases not matched to a gene. Germline lookup yields CDR1 SNHLY and CDR2 FYNNEI. There are 13 residues in the CDR3. This CDR3 reads CASKGLVTNEQFF. The DNA for the CDR3 is TGTGCCAGCAAAGGACTAGTTACGAATGAGCAGTTCTTC.